This T cell receptor beta chain was identified during a study of OX40 agonist ivuxolimab in advanced cancers. As for the study more broadly: Ivuxolimab, which targeted the costimulatory receptor OX40 (CD134), was an agonistic, fully human IgG2 monoclonal antibody. In the dose-escalation cohort, about four fifths of patients were male, and the mean age was approximately 60 years with a range of about 20 to 90. Partial responses occurred in three dose-escalation patients: two with cutaneous melanoma and one with hepatocellular carcinoma. The purpose of peripheral TCRbeta sequencing was to test whether ivuxolimab changed TCR sequence diversity and led to clonal T-cell expansion. Of the approximately 53 patients in dose escalation, about 19 had hepatocellular carcinoma, around 15 had melanoma, 9 had renal cell carcinoma and 9 had head and neck cancer. The paper describes the monotherapy dose-escalation part (N ≈ 52 patients) of the phase I trial of ivuxolimab. Prior anti-PD-1, anti-PD-L1 or anti-CTLA-4 therapy was permitted, and 40% of dose-escalation patients had received checkpoint inhibitors. Intravenous ivuxolimab was administered to patients every 2 weeks at six dose levels: 0.01, 0.1, 0.3, 1.5, 3 and 10 mg/kg. What the authors observed across the whole study: At doses of 0.1 to 3.0 mg/kg, clonal expansion of both CD4+ and CD8+ blood T cells was observed from baseline to week 6. In the 0.1-3.0 mg/kg groups, partial responders had among the lowest normalized peripheral clonal expansion, particularly in CD8+ T cells. The antigen specificity of the clonally expanded peripheral T cells was not determined. Low levels of normalized T-cell clonal expansion were also seen in some patients who did not respond. After ivuxolimab, expanded clones were on average more numerous among CD8+ T cells than among CD4+ T cells.

With respect to this clone: Its antigen remains undetermined. Base qualities are not provided; no much larger clone lies one nucleotide away.

Patients with a history of autoimmune disease or receiving systemic immunosuppression were excluded from the trial. In every dose cohort, peripheral blood was drawn for TCR sequencing at baseline, cycle 4 day 1, and cycle 7 day 1. Samples were obtained from an open-label, multicenter, first-in-human phase I dose-escalation trial of ivuxolimab. Adults with locally advanced or metastatic melanoma, renal cell, hepatocellular, or head and neck squamous cell carcinoma were enrolled in the trial. Before TCR sequencing, CD4+ T cells and CD8+ T cells were sorted from peripheral blood as separate populations. CDR3 length: 16 amino acids, cysteine to phenylalanine. This entry keeps only the CDR3 DNA: 48 bases, framed from base 1. V is reduced by 1 base and J by 0 bases, leaving a spacing of 9 bases between them. The germline V gene gives CDR1 as MNHNS and CDR2 as SASEGT. To sequence the TCRbeta CDR3 region, genomic DNA was isolated from the sorted cells. TCRbeta CDR3 regions were sequenced using the immunoSEQ Assay. TCRdb obtained this table from immuneACCESS and retained in-frame rearrangements with V and J assigned. These tables miss some clones; where compared with another copy, unresolved V genes account for less than half of the shortfall, and the remainder is unexplained. The sample contains tens of thousands of clones, roughly 87% of them found a single time. The biggest ten clones account for around 0.34% of the sample.

This TCR came from an adult with an advanced solid tumor such as melanoma, head and neck, liver or kidney cancer. Here the sequenced sample was CD4+ or CD8+ T cells sorted from blood, taken in a trial of the OX40 agonist ivuxolimab. Recombination linked TRBV6-1 to TRBJ1-4; the D gene is unclear. The DNA sequence follows: TGTGCCAGCAGTGAAGGTCCTGGGGCAACTAATGAAAAACTGTTTTTT. Its protein is CASSEGPGATNEKLFF.